Following are 18 T cell receptor beta chains from one sample sequenced in a study of early T cells in non-severe SARS-CoV-2 infection. MiXCR was run by TCRdb on the 5' RACE reads, yielding one entry per CDR3 protein. The repertoire includes around 60,000 distinct CDR3 sequences, about an eighth of them detected once, and roughly 4.5% sits in the top ten. The sequencing input was whole blood. The receptors stem from an adult who was a healthcare worker with PCR-confirmed SARS-CoV-2 infection or an uninfected control (not recorded which).

The chain couples TRBV3-1 to TRBJ2-3, with TRBD2 identical over 9 bases. There are 16 residues in the CDR3. Trimming cost V 4 bases and J 5 bases; bases outside gene matches: 10. Germline V gives CDR1 LGHDT, CDR2 YNNKEL (reference sequence). CDR3 nucleotide sequence: TGTGCCAGCAGCCCGCGAGCGGGGGGCAGTGGAGATACGCAGTATTTT. It yields the protein CASSPRAGGSGDTQYF.

This clonotype was recorded many times. The CDR3 is CASSFWGAVNTGELFF. The CDR3, as DNA: TGTGCCAGCAGTTTCTGGGGGGCCGTGAACACCGGGGAGCTGTTTTTT. The chain joins TRBV28 to TRBJ2-2; D is perhaps TRBD1 or TRBD2 (6 bases each). The ends were cut back, 3 bases at V and 1 base at J, with 12 bases in the middle. Germline CDR1 MDHEN, CDR2 SYDVKM. The CDR3 has 16 residues.

This clonotype has a count of ten or more. The gene calls are TRBV24-1 and TRBJ2-2; tentatively, D is TRBD2 (5 bases). The length of the CDR3 is 16 residues. The germline gives CDR1 KGHDR, CDR2 SFDVKD. V was cut by 6 bases and J by 3 bases, with 16 bases left in between. The CDR3, as DNA: TGTGCCACCAGTTCGCAAGACGGGCGGGACACCGGGGAGCTGTTTTTT. Protein product: CATSSQDGRDTGELFF.

This clonotype was seen at least ten times. The chain is built from TRBV6-5 and TRBJ1-5, with 8 bases lining up with TRBD1. The V segment lost 6 bases and the J segment 2 bases; nucleotides outside the gene matches: 9. Germline CDR1 reads MNHEY; CDR2 reads SVGAGI. The CDR3 has 16 residues. The CDR3 bases are TGTGCCAGCAGCTCCGGGACAGGAAGAGGCAATCAGCCCCAGCATTTT. Translated, it gives CASSSGTGRGNQPQHF.

There are many counts of this clonotype. The chain has TRBV4-1 and TRBJ1-2; TRBD1 aligns across 8 bases. V shed 2 bases and J 3 bases; nucleotides not matched to a gene: 8. CDR1 and CDR2 from the germline V gene are MGHRA and YSYEKL. This CDR3 spans 16 amino acids. This CDR3 is CASSQSGTGWDYGYTF. The DNA for the CDR3 is TGCGCCAGCAGCCAATCTGGGACAGGTTGGGACTATGGCTACACCTTC.

There are many counts of this clonotype. The chain combines TRBV2 with TRBJ2-3, with D uncertain. Trimming took off 2 bases at V and 4 bases at J, with 4 bases between the two ends. This CDR3 is built from 12 residues. CDR1 is SNHLY, CDR2 FYNNEI, per germline. This CDR3 reads CASSEWSDTQYF. Written as DNA, the CDR3 is TGTGCCAGCAGTGAATGGTCAGATACGCAGTATTTT.

This clonotype showed up many times. This chain uses TRBV7-8 with TRBJ2-1; no clear D gene. CDR1 is SGHVS, CDR2 FQNEAQ, per germline. This CDR3 has 13 amino acids. Trimming left V 4 bases short and J 4 bases short, with 8 bases between. DNA of the CDR3: TGTGCCAGCAGCTCCGACTTGTACAATGAGCAGTTCTTC. It codes for CASSSDLYNEQFF.

V gene TRBV20-1 combines with J gene TRBJ2-3; TRBD2 matches at 9 bases. The V gene's germline CDR1 is DFQATT and CDR2 SNEGSKA (reference sequence). Trimming at V came to 1 base and at J to 2 bases, leaving 4 bases not matched to a gene. The CDR3 runs to 15 residues. The CDR3 DNA reads TGCAGTGCTAGAGGTAGCGGGGGCCTCACAGATACGCAGTATTTT. Translation gives CSARGSGGLTDTQYF.

This clonotype was observed a handful of times. V usage is TRBV11-2 and J usage is TRBJ2-2, with 10 positions matching TRBD1. CDR1 is SGHAT and CDR2 is FQNNGV in the germline V gene. The CDR3 sequence is 15 residues long. The ends lost 3 bases at V and 4 bases at J; junction bases unmatched: 2. The CDR3 region has the DNA TGTGCCAGCAGCTTCGACAGGGGGCTCACCGGGGAGCTGTTTTTT. It translates to CASSFDRGLTGELFF.

This clonotype has at least ten counts. The chain employs TRBV28 and TRBJ2-7, with 10 bases fitting TRBD2. Germline-derived CDR1 and CDR2 are MDHEN and SYDVKM. J lost 6 bases, V lost 5 bases, and 10 bases had no gene match. This CDR3 has 15 residues. CDR3 in DNA: TGTGCCAGCAGTCCCTCTAGCGGGAGAGTGTTCGAGCAGTACTTC. Protein product: CASSPSSGRVFEQYF.

The V call is TRBV6-5, the J call TRBJ2-2; either TRBD1 or TRBD2 may supply D (5 bases each). In germline, CDR1 is MNHEY, CDR2 SVGAGI. V was cut by 6 bases and J by 1 base, with 15 bases left in between. The CDR3 loop spans 16 amino acids. The CDR3 nucleotides read TGTGCCAGCAGCCCTCCGGGACGGATGAACACCGGGGAGCTGTTTTTT. Amino acid sequence: CASSPPGRMNTGELFF.

V usage is TRBV19 and J usage is TRBJ1-1; 8 nucleotides line up with TRBD1. From germline, CDR1 is LNHDA and CDR2 SQIVND (reference sequence). This CDR3 is built from 13 residues. J lost 4 bases, V lost 3 bases, and 1 base had no gene match. The CDR3 reads CASSIQGATEAFF. CDR3 bases: TGTGCCAGTAGTATCCAGGGGGCCACTGAAGCTTTCTTT. Looking up the rest from reference TRBV19 and TRBJ1-1 gives the full variable domain: DGGITQSPKYLFRKEGQNVTLSCEQNLNHDAMYWYRQDPGQGLRLIYYSQIVNDFQKGDIAEGYSVSREKKESFPLTVTSAQKNPTAFYLCASSIQGATEAFFGQGTRLTVV.

The table lists this clonotype with many counts. V gene TRBV14 combines with J gene TRBJ2-1; 9 bases agree with TRBD1. The V segment lost 4 bases and the J segment 7 bases; nucleotides outside the gene matches: 11. CDR1 is SGHDN and CDR2 is FVKESK in the germline V gene. This CDR3 comprises 16 residues. The CDR3 coding sequence is TGTGCCAGCAGCCCGGACAGGGGCCTTTTAGAGAATGAGCAGTTCTTC. This translates into CASSPDRGLLENEQFF.

The sample holds a few counts of this clonotype. This chain joins TRBV7-9 and TRBJ2-2; the match to TRBD1 covers 7 bases. Germline-derived CDR1 and CDR2 are SEHNR and FQNEAQ (reference sequence). V trimming: 3 bases; J trimming: 6 bases; junction bases outside the gene matches: 1. This CDR3 has 13 amino acids. CDR3 sequence (DNA): TGTGCCAGCAGCTTTGGACAGGCCGGGGAGCTGTTTTTT. Its protein is CASSFGQAGELFF. Combining the CDR3 with reference TRBV7-9 and TRBJ2-2 gives the whole variable domain DTGVSQNPRHKITKRGQNVTFRCDPISEHNRLYWYRQTLGQGPEFLTYFQNEAQLEKSRLLSDRFSAERPKGSFSTLEIQRTEQGDSAMYLCASSFGQAGELFFGEGSRLTVL.

This clonotype was found a few times. The rearrangement joins TRBV19 to TRBJ1-1; 9 bases align to TRBD1. The V segment lost 4 bases and the J segment 11 bases; nucleotides outside the gene matches: 5. This CDR3 contains 12 residues. Germline V lookup: CDR1 LNHDA, CDR2 SQIVND (reference sequence). The CDR3 region has the DNA TGTGCCAGTAGTACCCGGACAGGGGCCGCTTTCTTT. Amino acids: CASSTRTGAAFF.

Ten or more counts support this clonotype. The CDR3 is CASSLTSGEGETQYF. CDR3 sequence (DNA): TGCGCCAGCAGCTTGACTAGCGGGGAAGGGGAGACCCAGTACTTC. The gene calls are TRBV5-1 and TRBJ2-5, with TRBD2 identical over 10 bases. The CDR3 runs to 15 residues. Trimming at V came to 1 base and at J to 5 bases, leaving 5 bases not matched to a gene. CDR1 and CDR2 from the germline V gene are SGHRS and YFSETQ.

The genes are TRBV19 and TRBJ1-5; tentative D call: TRBD1 (5 bases). CDR1 LNHDA and CDR2 SQIVND come from the germline V gene (reference sequence). V was shortened by 4 bases and J by 3 bases, with 13 bases between the two germline ends. This CDR3 contains 15 residues. CDR3 protein: CASSTYRGSNQPQHF. For the CDR3, the DNA is TGTGCCAGTAGTACCTATCGGGGGTCCAATCAGCCCCAGCATTTT. Supplemented by reference TRBV19 and TRBJ1-5, the full variable domain reads DGGITQSPKYLFRKEGQNVTLSCEQNLNHDAMYWYRQDPGQGLRLIYYSQIVNDFQKGDIAEGYSVSREKKESFPLTVTSAQKNPTAFYLCASSTYRGSNQPQHFGDGTRLSIL.

This clonotype was recorded many times. The V call is TRBV9, the J call TRBJ2-5; D gene ambiguous. Germline CDR1 and CDR2: SGDLS and YYNGEE. V was clipped by 1 base and J by 1 base, with 8 bases between them. CDR3 length: 14 amino acids. The CDR3 DNA reads as TGTGCCAGCAGCGTAATGGGCGGCCAAGAGACCCAGTACTTC. It specifies CASSVMGGQETQYF.